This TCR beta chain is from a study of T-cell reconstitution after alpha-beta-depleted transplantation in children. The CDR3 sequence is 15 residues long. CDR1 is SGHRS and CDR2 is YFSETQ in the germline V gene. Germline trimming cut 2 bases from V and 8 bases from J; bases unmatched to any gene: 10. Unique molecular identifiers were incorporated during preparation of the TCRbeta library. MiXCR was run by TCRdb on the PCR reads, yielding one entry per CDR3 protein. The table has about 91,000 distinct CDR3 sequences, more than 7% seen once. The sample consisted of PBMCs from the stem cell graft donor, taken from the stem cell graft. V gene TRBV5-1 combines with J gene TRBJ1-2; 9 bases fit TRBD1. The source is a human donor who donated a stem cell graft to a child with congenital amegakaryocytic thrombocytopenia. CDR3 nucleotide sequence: TGCGCCAGCAGCTTCGGGACAGGGCAAAAGGGGGGCTACACCTTC. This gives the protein CASSFGTGQKGGYTF.